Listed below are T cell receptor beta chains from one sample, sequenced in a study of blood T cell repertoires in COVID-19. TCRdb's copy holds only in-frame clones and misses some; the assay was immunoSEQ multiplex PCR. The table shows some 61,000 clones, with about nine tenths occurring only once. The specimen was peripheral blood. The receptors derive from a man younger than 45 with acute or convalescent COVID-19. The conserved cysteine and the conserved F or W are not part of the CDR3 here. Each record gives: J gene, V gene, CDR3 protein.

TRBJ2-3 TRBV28 ASSFTGTNTQY
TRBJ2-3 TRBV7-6 ASSLQGGAVADTQY
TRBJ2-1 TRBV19 ASSPGTSGYNEQF
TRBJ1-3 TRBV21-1 ASSNRQGCGNTIY
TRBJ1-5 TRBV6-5 ASGFRGQPQH
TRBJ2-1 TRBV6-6 ASRETGDEQF
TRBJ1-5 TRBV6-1 ASSEPRQGAYQPQH
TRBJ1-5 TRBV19 ASSIGTGTNQPQH
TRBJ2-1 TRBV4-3 ASSQGGPYNEQF
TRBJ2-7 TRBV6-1 ASSERGQGYEQY
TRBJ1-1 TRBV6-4 ASRNSGQGNTEAF
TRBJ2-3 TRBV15 ATSREGQNTDTQY
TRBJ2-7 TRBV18 ASSPLPSGSRNEQY
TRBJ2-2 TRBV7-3 ASRFGTRTGELF
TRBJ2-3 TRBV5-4 ASSSLAGGGTDTQY
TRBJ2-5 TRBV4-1 ASSQVGGSGTQY
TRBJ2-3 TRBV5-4 ASSPPEGRSTDTQY
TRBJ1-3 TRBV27 ASSLAGETGNTIY
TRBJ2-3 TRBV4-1 ASSTVFDSFTDTQY
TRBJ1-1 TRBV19 ASSMAGGGEAF
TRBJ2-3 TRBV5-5 ASSLDGRIYTDTQY
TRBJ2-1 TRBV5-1 ASSTAVVSGSNEQF
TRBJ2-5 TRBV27 ASSPGAGLQETQY
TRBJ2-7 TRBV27 ASSLSVSGSYEQY
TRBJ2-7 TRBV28 ASSLRSPVSYEQY